The rows below give T cell receptor beta chains drawn from one sample of a study of high-grade serous ovarian cancer treatment subgroups. Assay: immunoSEQ multiplex PCR; the TCRdb copy retains only in-frame clones and omits some. In the table there are some 33,000 clones, approximately 81% of which are singletons. Sequenced input: tumor tissue. The source of these receptors is a human donor with high-grade serous ovarian cancer. The CDR3 runs from the conserved cysteine through the conserved F or W. A D gene is named only where the DNA matches it firmly. Only some rows state a clone size, as once, few, many or a class for expanded clones.

>TRBV4-3|NA|TRBD1|TRBJ1-4|17
TGCGCCAGCAGCCAATCCGGGACAGGAGTAACTAATGAAAAACTGTTTTTT
CASSQSGTGVTNEKLFF
>TRBV5-1|few|NA|TRBJ1-2|13
TGCGCCAGCAGCTTAGATGGGAGTAATGGCTACACCTTC
CASSLDGSNGYTF
>TRBV10-3|NA|NA|TRBJ1-5|13
TGTGCCATCAGAGAGGGAAATAATCAGCCCCAGCATTTT
CAIREGNNQPQHF
>TRBV19|NA|NA|TRBJ1-5|14
TGTGCCACTGGGTATTTCCAGGCAAATCAGCCCCAGCATTTT
CATGYFQANQPQHF
>TRBV11-2|NA|NA|TRBJ2-7|15
TGTGCCAGCAGCTTACAGGGCCCTAGCTCCTACGAGCAGTACTTC
CASSLQGPSSYEQYF
>TRBV7-9|NA|NA|TRBJ1-4|13
TGTGCCAGCAGCTTAGAAGCGACTGAAAAACTGTTTTTT
CASSLEATEKLFF
>TRBV28|few|TRBD1|TRBJ2-7|15
TGTGCCAGCAGACCACGAGGGACAGGGGGGCACGAGCAGTACTTC
CASRPRGTGGHEQYF
>TRBV6-4|NA|TRBD1|TRBJ2-2|17
TGTGCCAGCAGTGCGTCAAGGGACAGACCGAACACCGGGGAGCTGTTTTTT
CASSASRDRPNTGELFF
>TRBV7-8|NA|TRBD1|TRBJ2-7|15
TGTGCCAGCAGCTTAAGGACAGGGCTATCCTACGAGCAGTACTTC
CASSLRTGLSYEQYF
>TRBV7-9|NA|NA|TRBJ2-2|15
TGTGCCAGCAGCGATAGCGGAGCGAACACCGGGGAGCTGTTTTTT
CASSDSGANTGELFF
>TRBV4-3|NA|NA|TRBJ2-5|14
TGCGCCAGCAGCCGTTTCCCCGGGGAAGAGACCCAGTACTTC
CASSRFPGEETQYF
>TRBV7-2|NA|TRBD2|TRBJ2-1|18
TGTGCCAGCAGCGATAAATCGGGACTACCCAGCTCCTACAATGAGCAGTTCTTC
CASSDKSGLPSSYNEQFF
>TRBV4-2|NA|NA|TRBJ2-1|12
TGTGCCAGCAGCCAAGTAAATGATGAGCAGTTCTTC
CASSQVNDEQFF
>TRBV6-1|NA|TRBD1|TRBJ2-4|13
TGTGCCAATGGGGACAGGGAAGGCTCTGCTCAGTACTTC
CANGDREGSAQYF
>TRBV27|NA|NA|TRBJ1-1|14
TGTGCCAGCAGTCGCGGGGGACTTCGGACTGAAGCTTTCTTT
CASSRGGLRTEAFF
>TRBV4-3|NA|TRBD1|TRBJ2-7|14
TGCGCCAGCAGCCAAGAACAGGGGACCTACGAGCAGTACTTC
CASSQEQGTYEQYF
>TRBV7-9|NA|TRBD1|TRBJ1-1|14
TGTGCCAGCAGCGGGGACAGATGGAACACTGAAGCTTTCTTT
CASSGDRWNTEAFF
>TRBV7-8|NA|NA|TRBJ1-6|14
TGTGCCAGCAGCTTAGCACGGGGTCGGTCACCCCTCCACTTT
CASSLARGRSPLHF
>TRBV4-1|few|TRBD1|TRBJ1-5|12
TGCGCCAGCAGCCAAGACAGGGGGACCCAGCATTTT
CASSQDRGTQHF
>TRBV28|NA|NA|TRBJ1-5|11
TGTGCCAGCAGTTTGAATCAGCCCCAGCATTTT
CASSLNQPQHF
>TRBV6-1|NA|TRBD2|TRBJ2-7|14
TGTGCCAGCAGTGTGTCTAGCGGGTTCTACGAGCAGTACTTC
CASSVSSGFYEQYF
>TRBV27|once|NA|TRBJ1-4|13
TGTGCCAGCAGTTTACAGGGTGATGAAAAACTGTTTTTT
CASSLQGDEKLFF
>TRBV6-5|NA|NA|TRBJ1-5|15
TGTGCCAGCAGTTACTCGGTTAATGGAGGTCAGCCCCAGCATTTT
CASSYSVNGGQPQHF
>TRBV7-2|NA|TRBD1|TRBJ1-2|14
TGTGCCAGCAGCTTCGACAGGGGGTACTATGGCTACACCTTC
CASSFDRGYYGYTF
>TRBV11-3|NA|NA|TRBJ2-7|15
TGTGCCAGCAGCTTAGTGGGGGGCGTTCAAGAAGAGCAGTACTTC
CASSLVGGVQEEQYF
>TRBV7-3|few|TRBD2|TRBJ2-7|15
TGTGCCAGCAGCTTACTCGGACTAGCGACCGACGAGCAGTACTTC
CASSLLGLATDEQYF
>TRBV7-9|NA|NA|TRBJ2-5|15
TGTGCCAGCAGCCCAACCCGGGCAGCCGGGGAGACCCAGTACTTC
CASSPTRAAGETQYF
>TRBV7-8|NA|NA|TRBJ2-1|12
TGTGCCAGCAGGCCTCCGGGACTCGCGCAGTTCTTC
CASRPPGLAQFF
>TRBV7-9|NA|TRBD2|TRBJ2-3|16
TGTGCCAGCAGCTTACTTAGCGGGAGGTCGGCAGATACGCAGTATTTT
CASSLLSGRSADTQYF